Each of the 11 T cell receptor beta chains below was sequenced from the same sample in a study of post-analysis software for immune sequencing data. These receptors' antigens are unknown. Sequencing libraries made from TCR beta cDNA carried unique molecular identifiers. One entry per CDR3 protein results from TCRdb running MiXCR on the PCR reads. The table has about 500,000 distinct CDR3 sequences, approximately 45% seen once. General study results and limits: TRBV5-6, TRBV5-1 and TRBV20-1 belonged to a set of a handful of TRBV segments that were more frequent in patients than controls.

Material: blood. These receptors were obtained from a girl aged 10-17 years with multiple sclerosis.

The CDR3 sequence is CASSFSTPRSYNEQFF. Written as DNA, the CDR3 is TGTGCCAGCAGTTTCAGTACACCTAGGTCCTACAATGAGCAGTTCTTC. J is TRBJ2-1 and V is TRBV12-3 or TRBV12-4; D gene ambiguous. The V end was cut by 3 bases, the J end by 1 base, with 13 bases between. The CDR3 is 16 amino acids.

V and J are TRBV6-5 and TRBJ2-5, with D tentatively TRBD1 or TRBD2 (6 bases each). V was clipped by 6 bases and J by 5 bases, with 16 bases between them. The CDR3 is made up of 14 amino acids. The V gene's germline CDR1 is MNHEY and CDR2 SVGAGI. This chain's CDR3 is CASSAQRGRETQYF. CDR3 nucleotide sequence: TGTGCCAGCAGCGCACAAAGGGGGAGGGAGACCCAGTACTTC.

This sequence joins TRBV6-2 or TRBV6-3 and TRBJ1-5; D unclear. The ends were cut back, 6 bases at V and 0 bases at J, with 9 bases in the middle. CDR1 is MNHEY, CDR2 SVGEGT, per germline. This CDR3 has 14 amino acids. The CDR3 is CASRLSSSNQPQHF. For the CDR3, the DNA is TGTGCCAGCAGACTCAGTTCTAGCAATCAGCCCCAGCATTTT.

This clonotype has only a few counts. This chain joins TRBV6-5 and TRBJ1-6; 8 bases are a match to TRBD1. V shed 2 bases, J shed 7 bases, and the junction held 7 bases outside the gene matches. The CDR3 loop spans 16 amino acids. Germline loops: CDR1 MNHEY, CDR2 SVGAGI. The CDR3 here is CASSYPDDRGNSPLHF. The CDR3 region has the DNA TGTGCCAGCAGTTACCCAGACGACAGGGGAAATTCACCCCTCCACTTT.

The chain has TRBV9 and TRBJ1-1, with TRBD1 matching 7 bases. The germline V gene has CDR1 SGDLS and CDR2 YYNGEE. V lost 4 bases to trimming and J lost 4 bases; unmatched junction nucleotides: 7. This CDR3 spans 14 amino acids. The CDR3 loop is CASSPQGTPTEAFF. The CDR3 DNA reads TGTGCCAGCAGCCCACAGGGGACTCCCACTGAAGCTTTCTTT.

This clonotype was picked up a small number of times. The chain uses TRBV6-4 and TRBJ2-1; 9 bases fit TRBD2. V shed 2 bases and J 5 bases; nucleotides not matched to a gene: 4. Germline lookup yields CDR1 MRHNA and CDR2 SNTAGT. CDR3 length: 15 residues. The CDR3 bases are TGTGCCAGCAGTGACGGCCTAGCGGGAAACAATGAGCAGTTCTTC. Its protein product is CASSDGLAGNNEQFF.

In its sample, this clonotype was seen a few times. The V call is TRBV7-3, the J call TRBJ2-3; D call uncertain. The V gene lost 3 bases and the J gene lost 0 bases, with 7 bases spanning the gap. CDR3 size: 14 residues. Germline CDR1 and CDR2: SGHTA and FQGTGA. The CDR3 DNA is TGTGCCAGCAGCTTTTCGGCTAGCACAGATACGCAGTATTTT. This encodes CASSFSASTDTQYF. Complete variable domain (other parts from reference TRBV7-3 and TRBJ2-3): GAGVSQTPSNKVTEKGKYVELRCDPISGHTALYWYRQSLGQGPEFLIYFQGTGAADDSGLPNDRFFAVRPEGSVSTLKIQRTERGDSAVYLCASSFSASTDTQYFGPGTRLTVL.

This clonotype was counted between two and nine times. The rearrangement joins TRBV7-2 to TRBJ2-3; 10 bases fit TRBD1. The ends lost 1 base at V and 4 bases at J; junction bases unmatched: 2. The CDR3 loop spans 15 amino acids. Germline V gene sequence: CDR1 SGHTA, CDR2 FQGNSA. In DNA, the CDR3 is TGTGCCAGCAGCTTAGTTGGGACAGGGGCAGATACGCAGTATTTT. Protein: CASSLVGTGADTQYF.

The rearrangement links TRBV7-2 to TRBJ2-1; D may be TRBD2 (7 bases). The CDR3 spans 17 residues. Germline V gene lookup returns CDR1 SGHTA and CDR2 FQGNSA. The V and J ends lost 5 bases and 6 bases respectively, with 23 bases between them. The CDR3 DNA reads TGTGCCAGCAGCCAATTTCGGGGGCGGGAGAGACCCAATGAGCAGTTCTTC. Amino acids: CASSQFRGRERPNEQFF. The full variable domain, its missing parts supplied by reference TRBV7-2 and TRBJ2-1, is GAGVSQSPSNKVTEKGKDVELRCDPISGHTALYWYRQSLGQGLEFLIYFQGNSAPDKSGLPSDRFSAERTGGSVSTLTIQRTQQEDSAVYLCASSQFRGRERPNEQFFGPGTRLTVL.

The chain uses TRBV7-9 and TRBJ1-2; D uncertain. Germline CDR1 reads SEHNR; CDR2 reads FQNEAQ (reference sequence). This CDR3 contains 17 residues. With 5 bases removed from V and 1 base from J, the gap between germline ends came to 20 bases. The CDR3 nucleotides are TGTGCCAGCAGCCCACACCTCGGACGGACCCTTAACTATGGCTACACCTTC. It codes for CASSPHLGRTLNYGYTF.

The chain joins TRBV29-1 to TRBJ1-1; D may be TRBD1 (5 bases). CDR1 is SQVTM and CDR2 is ANQGSEA in the germline V gene. The V and J ends lost 2 bases and 1 base respectively, with 8 bases between them. The CDR3 has 13 residues. Here the CDR3 reads CSVERQGNTEAFF. The DNA of the CDR3 is TGCAGCGTTGAACGCCAGGGGAACACTGAAGCTTTCTTT.